The 25 T cell receptor beta chains presented below share a single source sample, sequenced in a study of blood T cell repertoires in COVID-19. Only in-frame clones appear in the TCRdb table, and some are missing; sequencing was by immunoSEQ multiplex PCR. The sample lists 150,000 or so clones, about 85% occurring once. The sequenced material came from peripheral blood. The receptors here all came from a man aged 55 to 69 who had recovered from COVID-19.

The V call is TRBV25-1, the J call TRBJ2-1, with TRBD2 as a possible D gene (6 bases). The CDR3 spans 13 residues. Per germline, CDR1 MGHDK and CDR2 SYGVNS. The V end was cut by 7 bases, the J end by 4 bases, with 11 bases between. The CDR3 spells CASNFGGYNEQFF. CDR3 bases: TGTGCCAGCAACTTCGGGGGTTACAATGAGCAGTTCTTC.

This clone has just one count. The V gene is TRBV5-4, the J gene TRBJ1-1; D gene ambiguous. The CDR3 loop spans 16 amino acids. Trimming left V 1 base short and J 0 bases short, with 13 bases between. Germline assignment: CDR1 SGHNT and CDR2 YYREEE (reference sequence). CDR3 DNA sequence: TGTGCCAGCAGCTTGTGGGCCGCCGCTATGAACACTGAAGCTTTCTTT. Protein product: CASSLWAAAMNTEAFF.

This chain connects TRBV11-2 to TRBJ1-2; perhaps TRBD1 as D (6 bases). Germline CDR1 and CDR2: SGHAT and FQNNGV. Trimming stripped 5 bases from V and 4 bases from J, with 11 bases between. The CDR3 is 13 amino acids. CDR3: CASSITGLYGYTF. The CDR3 region has the DNA TGTGCCAGCAGCATTACAGGGCTCTATGGCTACACCTTC. The complete variable domain, with remaining parts taken from reference TRBV11-2 and TRBJ1-2, reads EAGVAQSPRYKIIEKRQSVAFWCNPISGHATLYWYQQILGQGPKLLIQFQNNGVVDDSQLPKDRFSAERLKGVDSTLKIQPAKLEDSAVYLCASSITGLYGYTFGSGTRLTVV.

J is TRBJ1-2 and V is TRBV3-1 (or the pseudogene TRBV3-2); 7 nucleotides align to TRBD1. Germline V gives CDR1 LGHDT, CDR2 YNNKEL (reference sequence). V shed 1 base, J shed 4 bases, and the junction held 6 bases outside the gene matches. This CDR3 is built from 15 residues. The CDR3 DNA reads as TGTGCCAGCAGCCAAGTACGACAGGGTGGCTATGGCTACACCTTC. Translation gives CASSQVRQGGYGYTF.

The chain recombines TRBV4-2 with TRBJ1-1, with TRBD1 matching 10 bases. V was pared by 1 base and J by 9 bases, with 5 bases of the junction left unmatched. From germline, CDR1 is LGHNA and CDR2 YNFKEQ. The CDR3 has 14 residues. The DNA for the CDR3 is TGTGCCAGCAGCCAAGCTGGGACAGGGGTTCAAGCTTTCTTT. Amino acids: CASSQAGTGVQAFF.

The V call is TRBV30, the J call TRBJ1-6; D remains ambiguous. Trimming took off 4 bases at V and 6 bases at J, with 10 bases between the two ends. The CDR3 covers 13 residues. CDR1 is GTSNPN and CDR2 is SVGIG in the germline V gene (reference sequence). The CDR3 region is CAWTGLRNSPLHF. The CDR3 DNA reads TGTGCCTGGACCGGACTCCGTAATTCACCCCTCCACTTT.

The J gene is TRBJ2-5, the V gene TRBV6-1; D might be TRBD1 (6 bases). Trimming pared 2 bases from V and 2 bases from J, leaving 12 bases between. The CDR3 covers 15 residues. Germline CDR1 and CDR2: MNHNS and SASEGT. CDR3 sequence (DNA): TGTGCCAGCAGTGAAAATCTCAGGGGACAAGAGACCCAGTACTTC. The encoded protein is CASSENLRGQETQYF.

The J gene is TRBJ1-2, the V gene TRBV6-1; possible D gene TRBD1, 6 bases. V lost 0 bases to trimming and J lost 5 bases, with 16 bases between them. From germline, CDR1 is MNHNS and CDR2 SASEGT. The CDR3 totals 16 residues. The CDR3 here is CASSEAVWTTGYGYTF. The CDR3 nucleotides are TGTGCCAGCAGTGAAGCCGTTTGGACAACAGGGTATGGCTACACCTTC.

The chain is built from TRBV12-3 or TRBV12-4 and TRBJ1-2; D is unresolved. This CDR3 is built from 13 residues. The V end was cut by 7 bases, the J end by 7 bases, with 16 bases between. In DNA, the CDR3 is TGTGCCAGCACCCTCTCGACCCGGGGTGGCTACACCTTC. Its protein is CASTLSTRGGYTF.

The chain uses TRBV7-6 and TRBJ2-5; 7 positions match TRBD2. V gave up 0 bases and J gave up 5 bases; unmatched junction bases: 6. CDR1 is SGHVS, CDR2 FNYEAQ, per germline. There are 15 residues in the CDR3. The CDR3 loop is CASSLARQGGETQYF. CDR3 DNA: TGTGCCAGCAGCTTAGCGCGGCAGGGAGGGGAGACCCAGTACTTC.

The chain uses TRBV5-1 and TRBJ1-1; D gene ambiguous. The CDR3 runs 13 residues. Germline CDR1 is SGHRS and CDR2 is YFSETQ. The V end lost 1 base, the J end lost 1 base, and 5 bases lay between the germline ends. The DNA of the CDR3 is TGCGCCAGCAGCTTGACGAGGAACACTGAAGCTTTCTTT. Its protein is CASSLTRNTEAFF.

V gene TRBV3-1 (or the pseudogene TRBV3-2) combines with J gene TRBJ2-7, with 8 bases identical to TRBD2. This CDR3 has 16 amino acids. Germline CDR1 LGHDT, CDR2 YNNKEL (reference sequence). The V and J ends lost 0 bases and 7 bases, in that order; junction bases with no gene match: 11. CDR3 in DNA: TGTGCCAGCAGCCAAGATAAGGGAGCGGGGGCTCGGGAGCAGTACTTC. It translates to CASSQDKGAGAREQYF.

The V and J genes are TRBV12-3 or TRBV12-4 and TRBJ2-3; 8 positions match TRBD2. This CDR3 is 12 amino acids long. V lost 6 bases, J lost 4 bases, and 0 bases stayed unmatched. CDR3 loop: CASSGGADTQYF. The DNA for the CDR3 is TGTGCCAGCAGCGGGGGGGCAGATACGCAGTATTTT.

This rearrangement joins TRBV27 to TRBJ2-5, with TRBD1 as a possible D gene (6 bases). The germline V gene has CDR1 MNHEY and CDR2 SMNVEV (reference sequence). The V end lost 2 bases, the J end lost 10 bases, and 20 bases lay between the germline ends. This CDR3 has 15 amino acids. Written as DNA, the CDR3 is TGTGCCAGCAGTTTAGGGGCGCAGACAGGAAAGAACCAGTACTTC. Protein: CASSLGAQTGKNQYF.

This clone was seen only a few times. CDR3 region: CASSRQGPTNQPQHF. The CDR3 coding sequence is TGTGCCAGTAGTAGACAGGGGCCTACTAATCAGCCCCAGCATTTT. This chain uses TRBV19 with TRBJ1-5; 8 positions agree with TRBD1. This CDR3 comprises 15 residues. Germline CDR1 is LNHDA and CDR2 is SQIVND (reference sequence). J lost 4 bases, V lost 4 bases, and 6 bases had no gene match.

This clone was counted once. The genes are TRBV29-1 and TRBJ2-6; a weak D match, TRBD1 (5 bases). Germline assignment: CDR1 SQVTM and CDR2 ANQGSEA. The CDR3 is 14 amino acids. Trimming cost V 6 bases and J 0 bases, with 9 bases left between them. The CDR3: CSVDSDSGANVLTF. The CDR3, as DNA: TGCAGCGTCGACAGTGACTCTGGGGCCAACGTCCTGACTTTC. Drawing the rest from reference TRBV29-1 and TRBJ2-6, the complete variable domain is SAVISQKPSRDICQRGTSLTIQCQVDSQVTMMFWYRQQPGQSLTLIATANQGSEATYESGFVIDKFPISRPNLTFSTLTVSNMSPEDSSIYLCSVDSDSGANVLTFGAGSRLTVL.

This chain joins TRBV7-6 and TRBJ2-7; 8 bases agree with TRBD1. There are 15 residues in the CDR3. V lost 5 bases and J lost 1; bases outside the gene matches: 7. Germline V gives CDR1 SGHVS, CDR2 FNYEAQ. CDR3 in amino acids: CASSPRTGRSYEQYF. The CDR3 nucleotides read TGTGCCAGCAGCCCGCGGACAGGGCGATCCTACGAGCAGTACTTC.

This chain uses TRBV11-1 with TRBJ2-3; a possible D gene is TRBD1 (6 bases). Trimming pared 5 bases from V and 0 bases from J, leaving 12 bases between. The CDR3 length is 15 residues. The germline V gene has CDR1 SGHAT and CDR2 FQDESV (reference sequence). The DNA for the CDR3 is TGTGCCAGCAGCGGTGGGGGCGGGAGCACAGATACGCAGTATTTT. Protein product: CASSGGGGSTDTQYF.

This chain uses TRBV18 with TRBJ2-5, with D possibly matching TRBD1 (5 bases). The germline gives CDR1 KGHSH, CDR2 LQKENI. Trimming shortened V by 5 bases and J by 5 bases, and 24 bases separated the two germline ends. The CDR3 length is 17 residues. Written as DNA, the CDR3 is TGTGCCAGCTCATCTATTTTGGACACCAGGGTGGGGGAGACCCAGTACTTC. Protein: CASSSILDTRVGETQYF.

This clone was counted once. The rearrangement links TRBV5-6 to TRBJ2-4, with 7 bases matching TRBD1. Germline lookup yields CDR1 SGHDT and CDR2 YYEEEE. Trimming removed 4 bases from V and 6 bases from J; junction bases left unmatched: 13. This CDR3 is built from 16 residues. The chain's CDR3 is CASSDRVGTERNIQYF. The CDR3 coding sequence is TGTGCCAGCAGCGACCGGGTCGGGACAGAGAGAAACATTCAGTACTTC. Combining the CDR3 with reference TRBV5-6 and TRBJ2-4 gives the whole variable domain DAGVTQSPTHLIKTRGQQVTLRCSPKSGHDTVSWYQQALGQGPQFIFQYYEEEERQRGNFPDRFSGHQFPNYSSELNVNALLLGDSALYLCASSDRVGTERNIQYFGAGTRLSVL.

This sequence joins TRBV30 and TRBJ1-1, with D possibly TRBD1 on 5 matching bases. With 3 bases removed from V and 1 base from J, the gap between germline ends came to 9 bases. The CDR3 loop spans 13 amino acids. Germline values: CDR1 GTSNPN, CDR2 SVGIG (reference sequence). In DNA form, the CDR3 reads TGTGCCTGGAGAAGACAGTCGAACACTGAAGCTTTCTTT. Amino acid sequence: CAWRRQSNTEAFF.

The chain combines TRBV5-6 with TRBJ1-2; 9 bases are a match to TRBD1. V shed 1 base and J 6 bases; nucleotides not matched to a gene: 10. The CDR3 runs to 16 residues. Per germline, CDR1 SGHDT and CDR2 YYEEEE. CDR3 sequence reads: CASSLFTGGVGHGYTF. The CDR3, as DNA: TGTGCCAGCAGCTTGTTCACAGGGGGCGTGGGCCATGGCTACACCTTC. The full variable domain, completed using reference TRBV5-6 and TRBJ1-2, is DAGVTQSPTHLIKTRGQQVTLRCSPKSGHDTVSWYQQALGQGPQFIFQYYEEEERQRGNFPDRFSGHQFPNYSSELNVNALLLGDSALYLCASSLFTGGVGHGYTFGSGTRLTVV.

This clone showed up just a few times. As DNA, the CDR3 is TGTGCCAGCAGCTACGGACAGGGTGCCGGGGAGCTGTTTTTT. Protein product: CASSYGQGAGELFF. This chain joins TRBV7-2 and TRBJ2-2, with 8 bases matching TRBD1. J lost 6 bases, V lost 4 bases, and 4 bases had no gene match. The CDR3 is 14 residues long. The germline V gene has CDR1 SGHTA and CDR2 FQGNSA.

The CDR3, as DNA: TGTGCCAGCAGAGGGGGACAGACCCTCGGGGGCTACACCTTC. The encoded protein is CASRGGQTLGGYTF. The chain uses TRBV7-9 and TRBJ1-2, with 7 nucleotides matching TRBD1. V gave up 6 bases and J gave up 8 bases; unmatched junction bases: 12. The length of the CDR3 is 14 residues. Germline V gene data show CDR1 as SEHNR and CDR2 as FQNEAQ (reference sequence).

The chain employs TRBV29-1 and TRBJ1-1; maybe TRBD1 (6 bases). Deletions cut 6 bases from V and 6 bases from J, with 20 bases between. Germline lookup yields CDR1 SQVTM and CDR2 ANQGSEA. This CDR3 is built from 14 residues. This CDR3 reads CSVSPRTVDAEAFF. CDR3 DNA: TGCAGCGTGTCCCCCCGGACAGTGGACGCTGAAGCTTTCTTT.